A selection of T cell receptor beta chains follows, all from one sample in a study of molecular identifiers for immune sequencing clone quantification. TCRdb reprocessed the PCR reads via MiXCR and lists one record per CDR3 protein. The table has over 35,000 distinct CDR3 sequences, 24% seen once. The sample comprised naive CD8+ T cells from blood, with Jurkat cell RNA spiked in. These receptors all come from a human donor in good health. Some libraries in this study had Jurkat cell RNA spiked in. Each CDR3 is given with its conserved first and last residue. D genes are given only for firm matches. Clone size is shown for a subset of rows, as once, few, many or a class of expanded clone.

d_call	j_call	clone_size	v_call	cdr3_nt	cdr3_aa
TRBD1	TRBJ2-5	many	TRBV7-6	TGTGCCAGCAGCCTCGAGCTGACAGGGGACCCGTACCAAGAGACCCAGTACTTC	CASSLELTGDPYQETQYF
.	TRBJ2-7	many	TRBV19	TGTGCCAGCCGCGGGGCACCATCATACGAGCAGTACTTC	CASRGAPSYEQYF
.	TRBJ2-7	many	TRBV4-1	TGCGCCAGCAGCCAAAGCGGAGGTCACCACGAGCAGTACTTC	CASSQSGGHHEQYF
.	TRBJ2-7	.	TRBV27	TGTGCCAGCACCCCCGGGACGGCCTCCTACGAGCAGTACTTC	CASTPGTASYEQYF
TRBD1	TRBJ2-6	many	TRBV5-6	TGTGCCAGCAGCGTTGGGGGACAGGGGTCTGGGGCCAACGTCCTGACTTTC	CASSVGGQGSGANVLTF
.	TRBJ2-5	.	TRBV27	TGTGCCCGCCGTCCGCCCGGTCTCCCCGCGACCCCGTTCTTC	CARRPPGLPATPFF
.	TRBJ2-7	.	TRBV7-9	TGTGCCAGCAGCCCTCAAGCATGGGGCGGCGAGCAGTACTTC	CASSPQAWGGEQYF
.	TRBJ2-4	many	TRBV6-2/TRBV6-3	TGTGCCAGCAGTTACGAGGAGGGGGCGGGCCAAAGGACCAAAAACATTCAGTACTTC	CASSYEEGAGQRTKNIQYF
.	TRBJ1-1	many	TRBV12-3/TRBV12-4	TGTGCCAGCAGTCGACGGGGAGTGGACACAGAAGTCTTCTTT	CASSRRGVDTEVFF
TRBD1	TRBJ2-3	.	TRBV4-3	TGCGCCAGCGGCCAGCTTAGCGAGGGGGCTAGCACAGATACGCAGTATTTT	CASGQLSEGASTDTQYF
.	TRBJ1-1	.	TRBV30	TGTGCCTGTAGCCCGTGGGGCACAGAAGCTTTCTTT	CACSPWGTEAFF
TRBD1	TRBJ2-2	many	TRBV14	TGTGCCAGCAGCCAACTACAGGGGGCAACTCCCGGGGAGCTGTTTTTT	CASSQLQGATPGELFF
.	TRBJ2-7	many	TRBV6-5	TGTGCCAGCAGTTACCGCGGGGAGGGGGCGGCCTACGAGCAGTACTTC	CASSYRGEGAAYEQYF
.	TRBJ2-2	many	TRBV7-3	TGTGCCAGCAGCTTAATCAGGAACACCGGGGAGCTGTTTTTT	CASSLIRNTGELFF
TRBD1	TRBJ2-1	many	TRBV6-5	TGTGCCAGCAGTTTGGCAGGGGGCCACAATGAGCAGTTCTTC	CASSLAGGHNEQFF
.	TRBJ2-2	.	TRBV6-2/TRBV6-3	TGTGCCAGCAGTCTCGGTACTAGGAAGCTGTTTTTT	CASSLGTRKLFF
TRBD2	TRBJ2-1	many	TRBV2	TGTGCCAGCAGTTCCCCCGGGACTAGCTCCGGTGAGCAGTTCTTC	CASSSPGTSSGEQFF
.	TRBJ2-2	few	TRBV6-5	TGTGCCAGCAGTTACGTCGCGGGATACACCGGGGAGCTGTTTTTT	CASSYVAGYTGELFF
TRBD2	TRBJ2-7	once	TRBV20-1	TGCAGTGCTAGAGTGACTAGCGGGAGGGATGAGCAGTGCTTC	CSARVTSGRDEQCF
TRBD2	TRBJ2-3	medium-sized	TRBV27	TGTGCCAGCAGTTTATCCCTAGCGGGAGGTATCACAGATACGCAGTATTTT	CASSLSLAGGITDTQYF
TRBD2	TRBJ2-3	many	TRBV30	TGTGCCTGGAGTGTAGGTAGCGGGGGGGTAGATACGCAGTATTTT	CAWSVGSGGVDTQYF
.	TRBJ2-3	many	TRBV5-4	TGTGCCAGCAGCTTTAAAGACAGCACAGATACGCAGTATTTT	CASSFKDSTDTQYF
.	TRBJ2-3	many	TRBV20-1	TGCAGTGCTAGAGATTCCGAAGGGGGGGCCCCTCTCACAGATACGCAGTATTTT	CSARDSEGGAPLTDTQYF
TRBD2	TRBJ2-4	few	TRBV29-1	TGCAGCGTAGAACCCGGGACGGGGGGCAAAAACATTCAGTACTTC	CSVEPGTGGKNIQYF
.	TRBJ2-5	.	TRBV19	TGTGCCAGTAGTATATCAGGGATGGGAGAGACCCAGTACTTC	CASSISGMGETQYF
.	TRBJ2-3	many	TRBV27	TGTGCCAGCAGTTTATCACCTCGCACAGATACGCAGTATTTT	CASSLSPRTDTQYF
.	TRBJ2-7	many	TRBV5-8	TGTGCCAGCAGCCAGGGCCGTGGGGACGAGCAGTACTTC	CASSQGRGDEQYF
.	TRBJ2-5	many	TRBV20-1	TGCAGTGCTAGTGCCGAGACCCAGTACTTC	CSASAETQYF
.	TRBJ2-5	many	TRBV3-1	TGTGCCAGCAGCCGTCCCGACTTCCCGCCCCAAGAGACCCAGTACTTC	CASSRPDFPPQETQYF
.	TRBJ2-5	many	TRBV7-9	TGTGCCAGCAGCTTAGCAGGGTTCGGGGAGACCCAGTACTTC	CASSLAGFGETQYF
TRBD2	TRBJ2-3	many	TRBV6-2/TRBV6-3	TGTGCCAGCAGCCAGGGACTAGCGGGAGAGGATACGCAGTATTTT	CASSQGLAGEDTQYF
.	TRBJ2-1	.	TRBV12-3/TRBV12-4	TGTGCCAGCAGGAGCTACAATGAGCAGTTCTTC	CASRSYNEQFF
.	TRBJ2-1	.	TRBV6-2/TRBV6-3	TGTGCCACCCAACCGCCCGAGGAAGCCTACAATGAGCGGTTCTTC	CATQPPEEAYNERFF
TRBD2	TRBJ2-3	many	TRBV5-6	TGTGCCAGCAGACCACCGGGACTAGCAAGCACAGATACGCAGTATTTT	CASRPPGLASTDTQYF
.	TRBJ1-1	many	TRBV23-1	TGCGCCATCCGGCGGGAGAGAATCCCCGAAGCTTTCTTT	CAIRRERIPEAFF
.	TRBJ2-3	many	TRBV20-1	TGCAGTGCTAGAGACAGGGACGGCACAGATACGCAGTATTTT	CSARDRDGTDTQYF
TRBD1	TRBJ2-3	medium-sized	TRBV5-4	TGTGCCAGCAGCTTGGAGGTGACAGGGGCAGATACGCAGTATTTT	CASSLEVTGADTQYF
.	TRBJ2-3	.	TRBV20-1	TGCAGTGCTAGAACCTTGGACCCAGGGGAGGGCACAGATACGCAGTATTTT	CSARTLDPGEGTDTQYF
.	TRBJ2-5	many	TRBV10-3	TGTGCCATCAGTGTCCTCTTGGAAGAGACCCAGTACTTC	CAISVLLEETQYF
.	TRBJ2-5	many	TRBV14	TGTGCCAGCAGCCAAGCCTCTCCGGTCGTTAGATTGTATCAAGAGACCCAGTACTTC	CASSQASPVVRLYQETQYF
.	TRBJ2-7	few	TRBV27	TGTGCCAGCAGTTTACGGCAGAATGTCTACGAGCAGTACTTC	CASSLRQNVYEQYF
TRBD1	TRBJ2-7	many	TRBV9	TGTGCCAGCAGCGTAACCCCGGGACAGATCTACGAGCAGTACTTC	CASSVTPGQIYEQYF
TRBD2	TRBJ2-3	.	TRBV7-6	TGTGCCAGCAGCATAGGGCTAGCGGGGGGTAATCCAGATACGCAGTATTTT	CASSIGLAGGNPDTQYF
.	TRBJ1-4	many	TRBV6-1	TGTGCCAGCAGTGATACTATGGGGGCCGCTAATGAAAAACTGTTTTTT	CASSDTMGAANEKLFF
.	TRBJ1-5	many	TRBV19	TGTGCCAGTAGGGATACCAATCAGCCCCAGCATTTT	CASRDTNQPQHF
TRBD2	TRBJ2-4	many	TRBV2	TGTGCCAGCAGTGAAGCTTTGGCGGGAGGGCCCAACAAAAACATTCAGTACTTC	CASSEALAGGPNKNIQYF
.	TRBJ2-1	many	TRBV3-1	TGTGCCAGCAGCCAACCAGTTACAGGCAATGAGCAGTTCTTC	CASSQPVTGNEQFF
.	TRBJ2-1	many	TRBV2	TGTGCCAGCCGCGGGACCTCCTACAATGAGCAGTTCTTC	CASRGTSYNEQFF
TRBD2	TRBJ2-3	many	TRBV7-6	TGTGCCAGCAGCTTAGGCGGGGGAGCAACAGATACGCAGTATTTT	CASSLGGGATDTQYF
.	TRBJ2-1	.	TRBV29-1	TGCAGCGTTGAAGAAGGGCGAGAGCAGTTCTTC	CSVEEGREQFF
.	TRBJ2-3	medium-sized	TRBV23-1	TGCGCCAGCAGTCAAGGTCCTAAAAGGGGCACAGATACGCAGTATTTT	CASSQGPKRGTDTQYF
.	TRBJ1-5	many	TRBV19	TGTGCCAGTAGCGCCCGCAGTCAGCCCCAGCATTTT	CASSARSQPQHF
TRBD1	TRBJ2-4	many	TRBV5-1	TGCGCCAGCAGCTCTAAACAGGGGGTAATTCAGTACTTC	CASSSKQGVIQYF